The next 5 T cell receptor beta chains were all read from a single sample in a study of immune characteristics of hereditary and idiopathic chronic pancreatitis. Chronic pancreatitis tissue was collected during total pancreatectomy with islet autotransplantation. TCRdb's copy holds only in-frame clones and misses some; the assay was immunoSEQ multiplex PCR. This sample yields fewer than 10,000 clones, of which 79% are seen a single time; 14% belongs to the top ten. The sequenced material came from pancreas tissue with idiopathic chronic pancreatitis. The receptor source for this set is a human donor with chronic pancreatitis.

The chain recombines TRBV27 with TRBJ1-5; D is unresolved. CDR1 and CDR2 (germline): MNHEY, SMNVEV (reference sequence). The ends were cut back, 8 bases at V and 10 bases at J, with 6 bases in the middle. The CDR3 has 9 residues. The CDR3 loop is CASGFPQHF. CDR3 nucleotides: TGTGCCAGCGGCTTCCCCCAGCATTTT.

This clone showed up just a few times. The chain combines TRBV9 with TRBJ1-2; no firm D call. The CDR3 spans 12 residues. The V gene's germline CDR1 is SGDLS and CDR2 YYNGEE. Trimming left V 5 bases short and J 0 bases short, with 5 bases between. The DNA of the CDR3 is TGTGCCAGCAGTGAACCTAACTATGGCTACACCTTC. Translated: CASSEPNYGYTF.

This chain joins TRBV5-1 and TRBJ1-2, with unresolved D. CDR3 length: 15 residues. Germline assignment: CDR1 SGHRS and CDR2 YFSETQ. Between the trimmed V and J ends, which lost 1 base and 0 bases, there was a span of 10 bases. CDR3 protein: CASSLSAGTNYGYTF. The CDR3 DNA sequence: TGCGCCAGCAGCTTGTCGGCAGGTACTAACTATGGCTACACCTTC. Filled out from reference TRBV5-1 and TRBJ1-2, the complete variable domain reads KAGVTQTPRYLIKTRGQQVTLSCSPISGHRSVSWYQQTPGQGLQFLFEYFSETQRNKGNFPGRFSGRQFSNSRSEMNVSTLELGDSALYLCASSLSAGTNYGYTFGSGTRLTVV.

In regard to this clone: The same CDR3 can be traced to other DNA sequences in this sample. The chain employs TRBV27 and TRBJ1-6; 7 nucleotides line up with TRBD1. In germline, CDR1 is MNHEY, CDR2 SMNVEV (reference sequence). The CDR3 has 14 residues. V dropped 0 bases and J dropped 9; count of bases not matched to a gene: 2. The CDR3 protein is CASSLSRGGSPLHF. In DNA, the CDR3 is TGTGCCAGCAGTTTATCCAGGGGGGGTTCACCCCTCCACTTT.

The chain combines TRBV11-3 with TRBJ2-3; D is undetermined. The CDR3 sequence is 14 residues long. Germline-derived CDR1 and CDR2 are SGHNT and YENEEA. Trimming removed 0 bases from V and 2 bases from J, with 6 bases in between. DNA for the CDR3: TGTGCCAGCAGCTTAGAACCTGACACAGATACGCAGTATTTT. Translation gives CASSLEPDTDTQYF.